The rows below give T cell receptor beta chains drawn from one sample of a study of cytomegalovirus exposure and HLA in healthy donors. Sequencing was performed with immunoSEQ multiplex PCR; in TCRdb, only in-frame clones are kept and a portion is missing. The sample lists a few hundred thousand clones; roughly 70% were seen once. The source material was PBMCs. The receptors derive from a female donor in good health and CMV-seronegative. The CDR3 runs from the conserved cysteine through the conserved F or W. The order of the fields is clone size, V gene, J gene, D gene, CDR3 protein, CDR3 DNA. A D gene is named only where the DNA matches it firmly. Clone size, where shown, is once, few, many, or a class for clones that have expanded.

-	TRBV28	TRBJ2-7	TRBD1	CASSSPGQGTYEQYF	TGTGCCAGCAGTTCCCCGGGACAGGGCACCTACGAGCAGTACTTC
-	TRBV6-1	TRBJ2-7	TRBD2	CASSESGGTYEQYF	TGTGCCAGCTCAGAGAGCGGGGGGACCTACGAGCAGTACTTC
-	TRBV2	TRBJ2-1	TRBD1	CASSRQGAAHNEQFF	TGTGCCAGCAGTAGACAGGGGGCGGCACACAATGAGCAGTTCTTC
-	TRBV5-4	TRBJ2-2	-	CASSLQVPPNTGELFF	TGTGCCAGCAGCTTGCAGGTTCCCCCGAACACCGGGGAGCTGTTTTTT
-	TRBV5-6	TRBJ2-3	TRBD2	CASSVGRASYF	TGTGCCAGCAGCGTCGGGAGGGCCTCGTATTTT
-	TRBV5-4	TRBJ2-1	-	CASSSDRSSRLPQFF	TGTGCCAGCAGCTCCGACAGGAGTTCAAGGCTACCGCAGTTCTTC
-	TRBV11-3	TRBJ2-2	TRBD2	CASSLDMASGRTGELFF	TGTGCCAGCAGCTTAGATATGGCTAGCGGGAGGACCGGGGAGCTGTTTTTT
few	TRBV5-1	TRBJ1-2	-	CASSLGTGYYGYTF	TGCGCCAGCAGCTTGGGTACAGGGTACTATGGCTACACCTTC
-	TRBV6-1	TRBJ2-3	TRBD1	CASTPDRGAWNTQYF	TGTGCCAGCACGCCCGACAGGGGCGCCTGGAATACGCAGTATTTT
few	TRBV27	TRBJ1-5	-	CASSFTGSRGQPQHF	TGTGCCAGCAGTTTTACAGGTTCTAGGGGTCAGCCCCAGCATTTT
-	TRBV5-1	TRBJ2-3	TRBD2	CASSPPLAGGIIAQYF	TGCGCCAGCAGCCCCCCTCTAGCGGGAGGAATCATTGCGCAGTATTTT
-	TRBV4-2	TRBJ2-5	TRBD2	CASSGRTSGQETQYF	TGTGCCAGCAGCGGGCGGACTAGCGGCCAAGAGACCCAGTACTTC
-	TRBV15	TRBJ1-4	TRBD1	CATSRDPLQGAMEKLFF	TGTGCCACCAGCAGAGACCCTCTACAGGGGGCGATGGAAAAACTGTTTTTT
-	TRBV11-3	TRBJ2-7	TRBD2	CASSLGNSGVYEQYF	TGTGCCAGCAGCTTAGGTAATAGCGGGGTCTACGAGCAGTACTTC
once	TRBV11-2	TRBJ1-2	-	CASVRTGLPGDDYTF	TGTGCCAGTGTTAGGACGGGGCTCCCAGGGGATGACTACACCTTC
-	TRBV28	TRBJ1-2	-	CASSSQGKSYTF	TGTGCCAGCAGTTCCCAGGGGAAAAGCTACACCTTC
few	TRBV19	TRBJ2-2	-	CASNRAHRVAGELFF	TGTGCCAGTAACCGAGCCCACAGGGTAGCCGGGGAGCTGTTTTTT
-	TRBV11-3	TRBJ1-3	-	CASSQTGNTIYF	TGTGCCAGCAGCCAAACAGGAAACACCATATATTTT
-	TRBV27	TRBJ2-7	TRBD2	CASRSPSGTSKTGGPYEQYF	TGTGCCAGCAGAAGCCCCTCCGGGACTAGCAAAACTGGTGGTCCCTACGAGCAGTACTTC
-	TRBV19	TRBJ2-4	TRBD2	CASSIRGRGDIQYF	TGTGCCAGTAGTATCCGCGGGAGAGGGGACATTCAGTACTTC
-	TRBV7-3	TRBJ1-2	TRBD1	CASSARDRVYGYTF	TGTGCCAGCAGCGCCCGGGACAGGGTTTATGGCTACACCTTC
-	TRBV9	TRBJ2-1	TRBD2	CASSVSGGSSYNEQFF	TGTGCCAGCAGTGTTAGCGGGGGGAGCTCCTACAATGAGCAGTTCTTC
-	TRBV11-3	TRBJ1-3	-	CASSLSLQGLNSGNTIYF	TGTGCCAGCAGCTTAAGTCTTCAGGGACTAAACTCTGGAAACACCATATATTTT
-	TRBV7-9	TRBJ2-1	TRBD2	CSSSLLLAGDEQFF	TGTTCCAGCAGCTTGTTACTAGCGGGAGATGAGCAGTTCTTC
once	TRBV27	TRBJ2-1	-	CASSSIRGRVNEQFF	TGTGCCAGCAGCTCTATTCGGGGTCGGGTAAATGAGCAGTTCTTC